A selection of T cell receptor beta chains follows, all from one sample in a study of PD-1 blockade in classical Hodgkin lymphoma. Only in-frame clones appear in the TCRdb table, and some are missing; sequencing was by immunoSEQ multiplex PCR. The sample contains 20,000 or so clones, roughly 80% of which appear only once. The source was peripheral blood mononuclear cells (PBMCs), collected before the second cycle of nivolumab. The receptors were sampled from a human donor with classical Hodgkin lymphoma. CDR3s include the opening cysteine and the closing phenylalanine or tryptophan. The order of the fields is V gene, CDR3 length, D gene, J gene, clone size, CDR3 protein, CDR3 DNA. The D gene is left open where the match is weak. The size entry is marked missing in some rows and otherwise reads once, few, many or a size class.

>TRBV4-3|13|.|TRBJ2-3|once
CASSQSLAGAQYF
TGCGCCAGCAGCCAAAGCTTAGCTGGTGCGCAGTATTTT
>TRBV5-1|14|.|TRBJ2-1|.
CASSVSQSYNEQFF
TGCGCCAGCAGCGTTTCGCAATCCTACAATGAGCAGTTCTTC
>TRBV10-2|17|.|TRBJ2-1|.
CASSEIQGPKPYNEQFF
TGCGCCAGCAGTGAAATCCAGGGGCCCAAACCCTACAATGAGCAGTTCTTC
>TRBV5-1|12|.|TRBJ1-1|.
CASRNSYTEAFF
TGCGCCAGCAGAAACAGCTACACTGAAGCTTTCTTT
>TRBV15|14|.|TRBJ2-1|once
CATSRGITGGEQFF
TGTGCCACCAGCAGGGGGATTACAGGAGGTGAGCAGTTCTTC
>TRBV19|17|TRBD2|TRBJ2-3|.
CASSMSSLAGGTDTQYF
TGTGCCAGTAGTATGAGTTCCCTAGCGGGGGGTACAGATACGCAGTATTTT
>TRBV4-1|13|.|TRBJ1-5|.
CASSHGSNQPQHF
TGCGCCAGCAGCCATGGGAGCAATCAGCCCCAGCATTTT
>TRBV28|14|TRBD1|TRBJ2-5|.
CASSTGTVKETQYF
TGTGCCAGCAGTACCGGGACAGTTAAAGAGACCCAGTACTTC
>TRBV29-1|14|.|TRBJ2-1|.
CSVVKTENYNEQFF
TGCAGCGTCGTCAAGACAGAGAACTACAATGAGCAGTTCTTC
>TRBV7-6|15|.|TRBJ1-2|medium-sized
CASSLGAGVDYGYTF
TGTGCCAGCAGCTTAGGTGCAGGGGTGGACTATGGCTACACCTTC
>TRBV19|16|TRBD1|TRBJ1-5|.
CASSSNRGTGNQPQHF
TGTGCCAGTAGTTCAAACAGGGGGACGGGCAATCAGCCCCAGCATTTT
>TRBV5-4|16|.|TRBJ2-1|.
CASSLVVGTTYNEQFF
TGTGCCAGCAGCTTGGTGGTCGGGACCACCTACAATGAGCAGTTCTTC
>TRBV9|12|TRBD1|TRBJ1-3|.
CASRGSGGTIYF
TGTGCCAGCAGGGGGTCAGGGGGAACCATATATTTT
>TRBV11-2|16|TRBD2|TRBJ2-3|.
CASSFGLAGLTDTQYF
TGTGCCAGCAGCTTCGGACTAGCGGGCCTTACAGATACGCAGTATTTT
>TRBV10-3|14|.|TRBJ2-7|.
CAISDRATHYEQYF
TGTGCCATCAGTGATAGGGCTACACACTACGAGCAGTACTTC
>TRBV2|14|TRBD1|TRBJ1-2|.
CASSELQGDYGYTF
TGTGCCAGCAGTGAATTGCAGGGGGACTATGGCTACACCTTC
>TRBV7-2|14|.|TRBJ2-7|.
CASSLRRDPYEQYF
TGTGCCAGCAGCTTAAGGCGGGACCCCTACGAGCAGTACTTC
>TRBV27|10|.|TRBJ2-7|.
CASGTYEQYF
TGTGCCAGCGGAACCTACGAGCAGTACTTC
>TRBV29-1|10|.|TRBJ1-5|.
CRQGNQPQHF
TGCAGACAGGGAAATCAGCCCCAGCATTTT
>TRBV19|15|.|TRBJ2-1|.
CASSIHEGPYNEQFF
TGTGCCAGTAGTATTCACGAGGGCCCTTACAATGAGCAGTTCTTC
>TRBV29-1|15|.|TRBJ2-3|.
CSVVWGARSTDTQYF
TGCAGCGTTGTTTGGGGGGCTCGCAGCACAGATACGCAGTATTTT
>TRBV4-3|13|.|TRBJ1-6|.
CASSQVTGEPLHF
TGCGCCAGCAGCCAAGTTACGGGGGAACCCCTCCACTTT
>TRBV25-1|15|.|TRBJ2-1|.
CASSESGHPYNEQFF
TGTGCCAGCAGTGAATCAGGACACCCCTACAATGAGCAGTTCTTC
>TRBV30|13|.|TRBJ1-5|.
CAWSGDSNQPQHF
TGTGCCTGGAGTGGGGACAGCAATCAGCCCCAGCATTTT
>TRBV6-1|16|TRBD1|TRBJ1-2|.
CASSEAPGQGAFGYTF
TGTGCCAGCAGTGAAGCGCCGGGACAGGGGGCTTTTGGCTACACCTTC
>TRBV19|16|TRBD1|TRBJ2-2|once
CATALSGTGNTGELFF
TGTGCCACCGCCCTATCCGGGACAGGGAACACCGGGGAGCTGTTTTTT
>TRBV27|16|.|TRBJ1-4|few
CASSLSRHALGGELFF
TGTGCCAGCAGTTTATCGAGACACGCCTTGGGGGGGGAACTGTTTTTT
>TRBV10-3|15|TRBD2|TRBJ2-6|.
CAISEGGAGANVLTF
TGTGCCATCAGTGAGGGGGGGGCTGGGGCCAACGTCCTGACTTTC
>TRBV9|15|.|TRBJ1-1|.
CASSGGSRQNTEAFF
TGTGCCAGCAGCGGAGGATCTAGACAGAACACTGAAGCTTTCTTT
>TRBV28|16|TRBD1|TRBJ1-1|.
CASSSSPGQGRAEAFF
TGTGCCAGCAGTTCATCACCGGGACAGGGGAGAGCTGAAGCTTTCTTT
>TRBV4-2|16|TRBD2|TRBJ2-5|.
CASSPRLATSQETQYF
TGTGCCAGCAGCCCCCGACTAGCTACTAGTCAAGAGACCCAGTACTTC
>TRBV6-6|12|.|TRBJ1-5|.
CASSYPDQPQHF
TGTGCCAGCAGTTACCCTGATCAGCCCCAGCATTTT
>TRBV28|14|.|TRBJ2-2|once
CASSLFLFTGELFF
TGTGCCAGCAGTTTATTCCTGTTCACCGGGGAGCTGTTTTTT
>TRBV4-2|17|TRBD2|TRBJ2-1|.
CASSPYGQPAGGNEQFF
TGTGCCAGCAGCCCATACGGACAGCCCGCGGGGGGCAATGAGCAGTTCTTC
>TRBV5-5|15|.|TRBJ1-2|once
CASSAEAIRDYGYTF
TGTGCCAGCAGCGCCGAGGCGATACGCGACTATGGCTACACCTTC
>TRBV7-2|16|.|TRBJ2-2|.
CASSLTPASNTGELFF
TGTGCCAGCAGCCTAACACCGGCCTCGAACACCGGGGAGCTGTTTTTT
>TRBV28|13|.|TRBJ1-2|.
CASSFPRNYGYTF
TGTGCCAGCAGTTTTCCGCGTAACTATGGCTACACCTTC
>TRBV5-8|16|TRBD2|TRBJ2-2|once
CASSQDLGGGTGELFF
TGCGCCAGCAGCCAAGACCTCGGGGGGGGCACCGGGGAGCTGTTTTTT
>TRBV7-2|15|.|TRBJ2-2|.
CASSSSRGFTGELFF
TGTGCCAGCAGCTCCAGCCGGGGGTTCACCGGGGAGCTGTTTTTT
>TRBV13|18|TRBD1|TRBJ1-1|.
CASSLGVPGQGKTTEAFF
TGTGCCAGCAGCTTAGGAGTCCCGGGACAGGGTAAAACAACTGAAGCTTTCTTT
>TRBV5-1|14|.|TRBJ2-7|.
CASSSYRDSYEQYF
TGCGCCAGCAGCTCCTACAGGGACTCCTACGAGCAGTACTTC
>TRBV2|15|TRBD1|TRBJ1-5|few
CASWDSIISNQPQHF
TGTGCCAGCTGGGACAGCATCATTAGCAATCAGCCCCAGCATTTT
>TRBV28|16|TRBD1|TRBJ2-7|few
CASSPLRGLEVYEQYF
TGTGCCAGCAGTCCTCTCAGGGGGCTCGAGGTTTACGAGCAGTACTTC
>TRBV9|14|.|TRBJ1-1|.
CASSVVGANTEAFF
TGTGCCAGCAGCGTAGTAGGGGCGAACACTGAAGCTTTCTTT
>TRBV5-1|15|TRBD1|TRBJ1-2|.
CASSLSWDRVDGYTF
TGCGCCAGCAGCTTGAGCTGGGACAGGGTTGATGGCTACACCTTC
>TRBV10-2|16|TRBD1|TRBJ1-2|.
CASSGNAGTGGTGYTF
TGCGCCAGCAGTGGCAATGCCGGGACAGGGGGAACCGGCTACACCTTC
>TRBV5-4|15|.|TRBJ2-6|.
CASSLAGTGANVLTF
TGTGCCAGCAGCTTGGCGGGGACAGGGGCCAACGTCCTGACTTTC
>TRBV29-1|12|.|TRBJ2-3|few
CSVGARTDTQYF
TGCAGCGTTGGGGCACGCACAGATACGCAGTATTTT
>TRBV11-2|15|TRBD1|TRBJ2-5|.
CASSLMGQAQETQYF
TGTGCCAGCAGCTTAATGGGACAGGCACAAGAGACCCAGTACTTC
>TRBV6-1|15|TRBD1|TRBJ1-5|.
CASRVTGDSNQPQHF
TGTGCCAGCAGGGTGACAGGGGATAGCAATCAGCCCCAGCATTTT
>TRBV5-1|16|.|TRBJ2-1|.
CASSFSSGVGYNEQFF
TGCGCCAGCAGTTTCAGCTCGGGAGTTGGGTACAATGAGCAGTTCTTC
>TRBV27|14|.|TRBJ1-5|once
CASRSTGDYQPQHF
TGTGCCAGCAGATCGACAGGCGACTATCAGCCCCAGCATTTT
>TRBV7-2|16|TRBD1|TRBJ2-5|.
CASSLGARGPVETQYF
TGTGCCAGCAGCTTAGGGGCCAGGGGGCCGGTAGAGACCCAGTACTTC
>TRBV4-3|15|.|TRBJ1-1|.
CASSQDSGAFTEAFF
TGCGCCAGCAGCCAAGATTCGGGGGCGTTCACTGAAGCTTTCTTT
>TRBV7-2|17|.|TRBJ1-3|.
CASSLVYPASSGNTIYF
TGTGCCAGCAGCTTAGTTTATCCAGCCAGCTCTGGAAACACCATATATTTT
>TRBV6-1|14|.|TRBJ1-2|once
CASPDGAGDYGYTF
TGTGCCAGCCCGGATGGGGCGGGGGACTATGGCTACACCTTC
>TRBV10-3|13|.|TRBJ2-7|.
CAISDVGSYEQYF
TGTGCCATCAGTGATGTCGGATCCTACGAGCAGTACTTC
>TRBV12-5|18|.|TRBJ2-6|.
CASGTIAAGQSRANVLTF
TGTGCTAGTGGTACGATAGCTGCAGGACAAAGTCGGGCCAACGTCCTGACTTTC
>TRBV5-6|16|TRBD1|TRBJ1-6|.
CASSQSWGQGSLTLHF
TGTGCCAGCAGCCAAAGTTGGGGACAGGGGAGTTTAACCCTCCACTTT